The rows below give T cell receptor beta chains drawn from one sample of a study of CXCR3-negative and CXCR3-positive naive CD8 T cells. Reprocessing the 5' RACE reads, TCRdb reports a single entry for every CDR3 protein and omits DNA. The data include more than 5,500 distinct CDR3 sequences; the top ten clones carry approximately 1.9%. The source material was naive CXCR3+ CD8+ T cells from blood. These receptors all stem from a human donor in good health. Some clones in this sample may be carry-over from other donors' samples. Each CDR3 is given with its conserved first and last residue. Clone size appears in some rows only: once, few, many, or a class for an expanded clone.

TRBV7-9,TRBJ2-7,medium-sized,CASSASYEQYF
TRBV20-1,TRBJ1-1,medium-sized,CSASQGPEAFF
TRBV6-6,TRBJ2-5,-,CASSPDRGHETQYF
TRBV27,TRBJ2-7,medium-sized,CASSRGQGFYEQYF
TRBV29-1,TRBJ2-6,-,CSVEVWDRGGNSGANVLTF
TRBV21-1,TRBJ2-2,-,CASSKVVGRWTGELFF
TRBV7-9,TRBJ1-1,-,CASSLYRGQSTEAFF
TRBV7-7,TRBJ1-4,-,CASSLKFGRDEKLFF
TRBV7-2,TRBJ1-2,medium-sized,CASSLGPWATRYGYTF
TRBV13,TRBJ1-1,large,CASSLGRGYEAFF
TRBV4-1,TRBJ1-2,-,CASSQFGGGPPLYDGYTF
TRBV29-1,TRBJ2-3,-,CSVEEAGLSDTQYF
TRBV5-1,TRBJ2-2,-,CASSGKGPTGELFF
TRBV29-1,TRBJ2-7,medium-sized,CSVEKSGGSYEQYF
TRBV29-1,TRBJ2-1,-,CSVEDEGSSYNEQFF
TRBV7-6,TRBJ1-2,-,CASKGQGDYGYTF
TRBV10-1,TRBJ2-1,-,CASSSGQELYNEQFF
TRBV4-1,TRBJ1-1,-,CASSHAGQGIIVAEAFF
TRBV12-3/TRBV12-4,TRBJ1-5,medium-sized,CASSLETGGTQPQHF
TRBV5-5,TRBJ2-1,-,CASSPGRISPYNEQFF
TRBV29-1,TRBJ2-3,-,CSVDRGSTDTQYF
TRBV5-1,TRBJ2-7,medium-sized,CASSFRDGSYEQYF
TRBV29-1,TRBJ1-1,-,CSVESGVRAEAFF
TRBV20-1,TRBJ1-6,-,CSARPPRGGNSPLHF
TRBV29-1,TRBJ1-1,-,CSVTDSLGTEAFF
TRBV11-3,TRBJ2-5,-,CASRSGPQETQYF
TRBV2,TRBJ2-6,-,CASSEPSGANVLTF
TRBV3-1,TRBJ2-7,-,CASSQGAYEQYF
TRBV7-2,TRBJ2-3,-,CASSSTVSTDTQYF
TRBV7-9,TRBJ2-1,-,CASSSPGEPERFF
TRBV2,TRBJ2-3,-,CASIGRDTQYF
TRBV5-6,TRBJ2-7,-,CASSFREALYEQYF
TRBV27,TRBJ1-2,-,CASSYTMGQPGYTF
TRBV2,TRBJ1-1,-,CASSEYWEAFF
TRBV29-1,TRBJ1-6,medium-sized,CSLPGGRGNSPLHF
TRBV29-1,TRBJ2-5,-,CSVEDPGDRVQETQYF
TRBV5-1,TRBJ2-5,-,CASSLTLGTGLETQYF
TRBV7-9,TRBJ1-4,medium-sized,CASSLEIPGEKLFF
TRBV29-1,TRBJ1-1,medium-sized,CSVDLARGRGTEAFF
TRBV9,TRBJ2-7,medium-sized,CASSLGASGNYEQYF
TRBV7-9,TRBJ1-2,-,CASSSGNYGYTF
TRBV5-5,TRBJ2-1,medium-sized,CASSLIDEQFF
TRBV2,TRBJ2-1,-,CASIPDGSSYNEQFF
TRBV29-1,TRBJ2-7,-,CSVLTGDGEQYF
TRBV9,TRBJ1-1,-,CASSSNTEAFF
TRBV7-2,TRBJ2-1,-,CASSFDNEQFF
TRBV7-3,TRBJ1-1,-,CASSSGGDTEAFF